This T cell receptor beta chain originates from a study of Ad26.COV2.S vaccination and SARS-CoV-2 variants. Background on the study: Participants got Ad26.COV2.S intramuscularly, once or twice 56 days apart.

Remarks on this clone: Its target is unknown.

General study points: Analytic work on TCR breadth and depth might have understated the full extent of total T cell responses. Substantial breadth was reportedly displayed by spike-specific CD8+ and CD4+ T cell responses after vaccination. Vaccine recipients posted higher spike-specific TCR breadth than their placebo counterparts.

The sample's treatment: roughly 20 received Ad26.COV2.S at low or high dose, single or two shots; about 5 received placebo; per-sample allocation not given. Sample collection was performed on day 63 after the first vaccine or placebo injection. V lost 5 bases, J lost 1 base, and 17 bases lay in between. CDR1 is SGHVS, CDR2 FQNEAQ, per germline. This CDR3 spans 16 amino acids. Profiling relied on immunoSEQ multiplex PCR, and the TCRdb table lists in-frame clones only, not all of them. The sample comprises roughly 350,000 clones, 88% of which are singletons, and approximately 5.9% rests with the top ten.

The TCR sequence derives from a person aged 18-65 years who received the Ad26.COV2.S COVID-19 vaccine or a placebo. The chain carries TRBV7-8 and TRBJ1-1, with a weak D call TRBD1 (6 bases). Sequences were derived from peripheral blood, sampled in a trial of Ad26.COV2.S vaccine versus placebo. In nucleotides, the CDR3 is TGTGCCAGCAGCATCCGAGGGGGGACAACGAACACTGAAGCTTTCTTT. Residues: CASSIRGGTTNTEAFF.